The subject of this entry is one T cell receptor beta chain. What it recognizes is unknown. V lost 2 bases and J 3 bases, leaving 7 bases between the germline ends. CDR3 length equals 13 residues. Per the germline V gene, CDR1 is LNHDA and CDR2 is SQIVND (reference sequence). The data originate from a study of T cell repertoires in cytomegalovirus infection. Background on the study: Recently identified HLA-C-restricted CMV epitopes were among the peptides used. From public TCR beta signatures came an indication of both CMV infection and matching HLA type.

Study-level results: The ex vivo response showed dominance by HLA-C-restricted CMV-specific TCR beta clonotypes. Adding up the frequency of public TCR beta families identified people who carried CMV plus the relevant HLA.

TCRdb processed the reads anew with MiXCR; each CDR3 protein has one entry. The sample carries hundreds of thousands of distinct CDR3 sequences, 30% to 40% recorded once. The source material was cultured CD8+ T cells from PBMCs, sampled from culture after CMV antigen stimulation. The chain is built from TRBV19 and TRBJ2-5; D might be TRBD1 or TRBD2, each matching 5 bases. The clonotype comes from a human donor in good health (CMV status not recorded). Some clones in this sample may be carry-over from other donors' samples. CDR3 amino acids: CASSIWDEETQYF. CDR3 DNA: TGTGCCAGTAGTATATGGGACGAAGAGACCCAGTACTTC.